These 5 T cell receptor beta chains share one sample of origin, sequenced in a study of blood T cell repertoires in COVID-19. Using immunoSEQ multiplex PCR, the repertoire was profiled, and TCRdb retains in-frame clones only, with some absent. The repertoire holds 110,000 or so clones, about four fifths seen once, with under 5% in the top ten. The sequencing input was peripheral blood. The receptors stem from a woman in her seventies with acute or convalescent COVID-19.

The rearrangement uses TRBV19 and TRBJ1-2, with 7 bases matching TRBD1. CDR1 LNHDA and CDR2 SQIVND come from the germline V gene (reference sequence). This CDR3 contains 12 residues. V shed 1 base, J shed 13 bases, and the junction held 6 bases outside the gene matches. CDR3 loop: CASSIAEGACTF. CDR3 DNA sequence: TGTGCCAGTAGTATAGCCGAGGGGGCTTGCACCTTC.

The sample holds one count of this clone. V gene TRBV28 combines with J gene TRBJ1-4; D perhaps matches TRBD1 (6 bases). The CDR3 has 16 amino acids. V was trimmed by 1 base and J by 5 bases, leaving 14 bases between them. The V gene's germline CDR1 is MDHEN and CDR2 SYDVKM. The CDR3 DNA reads as TGTGCCAGCAGTTTATTATATGGCAGGGGAAATGAAAAACTGTTTTTT. Amino acid sequence: CASSLLYGRGNEKLFF.

This clone was found a few times. The CDR3 reads CASSTGLGIQPQHF. As DNA, the CDR3 is TGTGCCAGTAGTACAGGGCTGGGAATTCAGCCCCAGCATTTT. The chain couples TRBV19 to TRBJ1-5; TRBD1 might be the D (5 bases). There are 14 residues in the CDR3. Per germline, CDR1 LNHDA and CDR2 SQIVND (reference sequence). Trimming removed 4 bases from V and 6 bases from J, with 13 bases in between.

This clone occurred once. The chain recombines TRBV6-5 with TRBJ1-5; D is uncertain. CDR1 is MNHEY and CDR2 is SVGAGI in the germline V gene. Trimming removed 6 bases from V and 4 bases from J, with 16 bases in between. The CDR3 covers 15 residues. CDR3 region: CASSPAGRGNQPQHF. The CDR3 DNA is TGTGCCAGCAGCCCCGCTGGGCGGGGAAATCAGCCCCAGCATTTT.

The chain is built from TRBV5-4 and TRBJ2-2, with D tentatively TRBD2 (6 bases). Germline CDR1 and CDR2: SGHNT and YYREEE (reference sequence). With 0 bases removed from V and 4 bases from J, the gap between germline ends came to 10 bases. The CDR3 consists of 15 residues. The DNA for the CDR3 is TGTGCCAGCAGCTTGGGGGGAGGAAGCACCGGGGAGCTGTTTTTT. Translation gives CASSLGGGSTGELFF.